The next 11 T cell receptor beta chains were all read from a single sample in a study of blood T cell repertoires in COVID-19. Method: immunoSEQ multiplex PCR; TCRdb's copy keeps in-frame clones and lacks some. The table has about 35,000 clones, 87% seen once. Sequencing was performed on peripheral blood. The receptors here all came from a man older than 75 with active COVID-19.

This clone has a single count. As DNA, the CDR3 is TGTGCCAGCAGCGCGGGACAGGGGAATTCCCAGTTCTTC. Translating it yields CASSAGQGNSQFF. V and J are TRBV13 and TRBJ2-1, with TRBD1 identical over 10 bases. V was pared by 5 bases and J by 13 bases, with 8 bases of the junction left unmatched. This CDR3 spans 13 amino acids. Germline CDR1 reads PRHDT; CDR2 reads FYEKMQ (reference sequence).

CDR3 loop: CASSLGGRAGETQYF. The CDR3 DNA reads as TGTGCCAGCAGCTTAGGCGGGAGGGCCGGAGAGACCCAGTACTTC. The rearrangement uses TRBV7-2 and TRBJ2-5, with 9 bases fitting TRBD2. CDR1 and CDR2 from the germline V gene are SGHTA and FQGNSA. Trimming at V came to 1 base and at J to 4 bases, leaving 4 bases not matched to a gene. The CDR3 spans 15 residues. Full variable domain (outside the CDR3, taken from reference TRBV7-2 and TRBJ2-5): GAGVSQSPSNKVTEKGKDVELRCDPISGHTALYWYRQSLGQGLEFLIYFQGNSAPDKSGLPSDRFSAERTGGSVSTLTIQRTQQEDSAVYLCASSLGGRAGETQYFGPGTRLLVL.

The chain joins TRBV10-3 to TRBJ2-7, with 10 positions matching TRBD1. V shed 6 bases, J shed 2 bases, and the junction held 7 bases outside the gene matches. The CDR3 length is 15 residues. The germline CDR1 and CDR2 sequences are ENHRY and SYGVKD. The CDR3: CAISDGGTGAYEQYF. In DNA form, the CDR3 reads TGTGCCATCAGCGACGGGGGGACAGGGGCCTACGAGCAGTACTTC.

The chain employs TRBV5-1 and TRBJ1-1, with 7 bases fitting TRBD1. This CDR3 comprises 14 residues. Germline values: CDR1 SGHRS, CDR2 YFSETQ. J lost 0 bases, V lost 4 bases, and 3 bases had no gene match. CDR3 nucleotides: TGCGCCAGCAGCCTGGGACAGATGAACACTGAAGCTTTCTTT. The encoded protein is CASSLGQMNTEAFF.

The V and J genes are TRBV9 and TRBJ2-1, with TRBD2 matching over 7 bases. Germline CDR1 is SGDLS and CDR2 is YYNGEE. This CDR3 is 14 amino acids long. V gave up 0 bases and J gave up 9 bases; unmatched junction bases: 6. This chain's CDR3 is CASSVGGAGAEQFF. The CDR3 nucleotides are TGTGCCAGCAGCGTAGGAGGGGCGGGAGCTGAGCAGTTCTTC.

The gene calls are TRBV6-5 and TRBJ1-1, with TRBD1 matching over 9 bases. Germline CDR1 reads MNHEY; CDR2 reads SVGAGI. The length of the CDR3 is 14 residues. V gave up 8 bases and J gave up 2 bases; unmatched junction bases: 6. CDR3 sequence (DNA): TGTGCCAGCCGGAAGGACAGGGGAAACACTGAAGCTTTCTTT. Translated, it gives CASRKDRGNTEAFF.

The CDR3: CASSPTVDSLGGELFF. In nucleotides, the CDR3 is TGCGCCAGCAGCCCAACGGTTGACAGCTTAGGCGGGGAGCTGTTTTTT. The chain carries TRBV5-1 and TRBJ2-2; weak D call: TRBD1 (5 bases). Germline loops: CDR1 SGHRS, CDR2 YFSETQ. V gave up 4 bases and J gave up 7 bases, with 20 bases separating them. The CDR3 is 16 residues long.

This chain links TRBV30 with TRBJ1-2; D gene uncertain. From germline, CDR1 is GTSNPN and CDR2 SVGIG (reference sequence). CDR3 length: 13 residues. Trimming stripped 3 bases from V and 4 bases from J, with 12 bases between. CDR3 nucleotide sequence: TGTGCCTGGAGCCTCCCTCCCGTCTATGGCTACACCTTC. Translated, it gives CAWSLPPVYGYTF. The variable domain in full, completed from reference TRBV30 and TRBJ1-2, reads SQTIHQWPATLVQPVGSPLSLECTVEGTSNPNLYWYRQAAGRGLQLLFYSVGIGQISSEVPQNLSASRPQDRQFILSSKKLLLSDSGFYLCAWSLPPVYGYTFGSGTRLTVV.

V is TRBV6-5 and J is TRBJ2-3, with D perhaps TRBD1 (6 bases). Trimming removed 6 bases at V and 2 bases at J, with 15 bases between. The CDR3 is 15 residues long. Germline loops: CDR1 MNHEY, CDR2 SVGAGI. CDR3 nucleotide sequence: TGTGCCAGCAGCTCAGACAGGCTAGACACAGATACGCAGTATTTT. This sequence encodes CASSSDRLDTDTQYF.

The chain carries TRBV5-1 and TRBJ1-3; possible D gene TRBD1, 5 bases. The germline V gene encodes CDR1 SGHRS and CDR2 YFSETQ. Trimming shortened V by 7 bases and J by 0 bases, and 8 bases separated the two germline ends. The CDR3 has 13 residues. The CDR3 DNA reads TGCGCCAGCCAGGGTTACTCTGGAAACACCATATATTTT. Its protein product is CASQGYSGNTIYF.

This clone is medium-sized by share. The chain is built from TRBV7-9 and TRBJ2-1; TRBD2 matches at 7 bases. Germline assignment: CDR1 SEHNR and CDR2 FQNEAQ (reference sequence). This CDR3 has 14 amino acids. J gave up 9 bases and V 0 bases, and 5 bases lay outside the gene matches. CDR3 bases: TGTGCCAGCAGCTTAGCGGGAGCGGGAACTGAGCAGTTCTTC. Protein: CASSLAGAGTEQFF.